This T cell receptor (beta chain) was recorded in a study of cytomegalovirus exposure and HLA in healthy donors. CDR1 and CDR2 from the germline V gene are MDHEN and SYDVKM. Trimming removed 6 bases at V and 4 bases at J, with 6 bases between. The CDR3 length is 11 residues. The PCR used 60 Vbeta and 13 Jbeta primers. Clones were sequenced by immunoSEQ multiplex PCR, and TCRdb holds only the in-frame ones, with some missing. The sample totals 70,000 to 75,000 clones. Findings of the study overall: Many donors shared some public TCRs, even though most TCR sequences were rare. Sequencing depth across donors, presence/absence analyses assumed, was roughly uniform. The Asian-associated ancestry cluster reportedly had fewer N-insertions than the roughly 670-donor mean in a later analysis. Earlier analysis yielded a pattern in which most TCR beta V segments were productive about 90% or about 30% of the time.

Turning to this clone: Its antigen is unknown.

This TCR came from a female donor in good health and CMV-seropositive. J is TRBJ2-5 and V is TRBV28; D is undetermined. The sequencing sample was made of PBMCs. The CDR3 region is CASSHRETQYF. CDR3 sequence (DNA): TGTGCCAGCAGCCACAGAGAGACCCAGTACTTC.